Included here is one TCR beta chain sequence, with context. Its target is unknown. V lost 3 bases to trimming and J lost 5 bases, with 29 bases between them. The CDR3 loop spans 18 amino acids. CDR1 and CDR2 (germline): DFQATT, SNEGSKA (reference sequence). These data come from a study of CD8 T cells in ankylosing spondylitis. Findings and limits, study-wide: According to the report, clones linked to the disease were significantly enriched in matched synovial fluid samples taken from ankylosing spondylitis patients. Characteristic of ankylosing spondylitis blood, it appeared, was a TCR beta motif comprising roughly 8 highly homologous variants.

MiXCR, applied by TCRdb to the 5' RACE reads, yields one record per CDR3 protein. In the table there are about 220,000 distinct CDR3 sequences, about 10% of which are singletons. The source is a male donor with ankylosing spondylitis or in good health (not recorded which). Sequencing input: blood, either unsorted or a sorted T cell fraction (not recorded which). V and J are TRBV20-1 and TRBJ2-7; a possible D gene is TRBD2 (7 bases). CDR3 region: CSASFPWGSGGSGHEQYF. The CDR3 DNA reads as TGCAGTGCTAGTTTCCCCTGGGGCTCGGGGGGCTCAGGCCACGAGCAGTACTTC.